These T cell receptor beta chains were read from a single sample in a study of blood T cell repertoires in COVID-19. TCRdb's table, derived via immunoSEQ multiplex PCR, lists solely in-frame clones and lacks some. The data show roughly 190,000 clones, around nine tenths seen once. Sequenced input: peripheral blood. Receptors were obtained from a young man with active or convalescent COVID-19. Both conserved end residues are trimmed from each CDR3.

V gene	J gene	CDR3 protein
TRBV24-1	TRBJ2-1	ATSDPGLAGRNEQF
TRBV24-1	TRBJ2-1	ATSDPGLAGGPFEQF
TRBV6-5	TRBJ1-5	ASSLRDSGQPQH
TRBV5-8	TRBJ2-1	ASSYGLAGYNEQF
TRBV5-1	TRBJ2-7	ASSLAGVAYEQY
TRBV11-3	TRBJ1-1	ASSFQGTNTEAF
TRBV19	TRBJ2-7	ASNITSTVLGEQY
TRBV3-1/TRBV3-2	TRBJ1-5	ASSHEQPQH
TRBV5-4	TRBJ2-7	ASSPLGGAYEQY
TRBV24-1	TRBJ2-6	ATSETGGGPGANVLT
TRBV27	TRBJ1-4	ASSPIGGVNEKLF
TRBV9	TRBJ2-7	ASSAGTLTYEQY
TRBV2	TRBJ1-2	ASSQGYGYT
TRBV5-6	TRBJ1-6	ASSAGGGTGSASPLH
TRBV7-2	TRBJ1-3	ASSEQGAGGNTIY
TRBV5-8	TRBJ1-2	ASSLAAGADYGYT
TRBV9	TRBJ2-1	ASSVGDEQF
TRBV5-6	TRBJ1-2	ASTIEQGANYGYT
TRBV13	TRBJ2-2	ASSLSPGTQVGELF
TRBV21-1	TRBJ1-5	ASSKDSIQPQH
TRBV7-7	TRBJ2-5	ASSLARERNQETQY
TRBV2	TRBJ1-4	ASRRSGTGDEKLF
TRBV6-2/TRBV6-3	TRBJ2-3	ASSYGGARGSDTQY
TRBV7-9	TRBJ2-2	ASAWTGTGELF
TRBV25-1	TRBJ2-7	ASSDPGLAPYEQY
TRBV6-6	TRBJ1-1	ASSNQGAYTEAF
TRBV7-9	TRBJ2-6	ASSPLLAGGPGANVLT
TRBV2	TRBJ1-1	ASKSGTGVNTEAF
TRBV6-6	TRBJ1-4	ASSYSAGGVNEKLF
TRBV7-2	TRBJ2-5	ASSFWTGKGQETQY
TRBV27	TRBJ1-5	ASSSVGGQPQH
TRBV6-5	TRBJ1-3	ASSRQAGNTIY
TRBV9	TRBJ1-6	ASSAQQGLLH
TRBV6-4	TRBJ2-5	ASSDSSGGSETQY
TRBV5-4	TRBJ1-1	ASSPAADRLDTEAF
TRBV27	TRBJ1-6	ASGSPGRTNSPLH
TRBV7-9	TRBJ1-6	ASSSYSGQGNSPLH
TRBV5-1	TRBJ2-5	ASSLQATRETQY
TRBV24-1	TRBJ2-1	ATSDFRDSDGKQF
TRBV5-4	TRBJ2-1	ASSPEAGYNEQF
TRBV18	TRBJ1-1	ASRSGARTEAF
TRBV5-1	TRBJ2-1	ASSLGLSNEQF
TRBV28	TRBJ1-5	AGSRTGLVYQPQH
TRBV7-9	TRBJ2-3	ASSPRGPDTQY
TRBV4-1	TRBJ2-1	ASSETSGTYNEQF
TRBV6-5	TRBJ2-3	ATPSGPFTDTQY
TRBV10-3	TRBJ1-2	AISDEDSYYGYT
TRBV7-2	TRBJ1-4	ASSSGDAYGKLF